The table lists the clone carrying this T cell receptor beta chain with a few counts. What it recognizes is unknown. The data stem from a study of beta chain features in type 1 diabetes. This CDR3 comprises 12 residues. Germline values: CDR1 SGHTA, CDR2 FQGNSA. Between the trimmed V and J ends, which lost 4 bases and 6 bases, there was a span of 8 bases. The isolated RNA, all of it, was reverse transcribed, so expressed TCRB transcripts were what got sequenced. Using immunoSEQ multiplex PCR, the repertoire was profiled, and TCRdb retains in-frame clones only, with some absent. The sample includes 250,000 to 300,000 clones, 8% of them seen just once. Study results and limitations: PCR, the amplification step, might favor shorter templates, equally in patients and controls.

The receptor comes from a woman between 18 and 29 years old in good health. The J gene is TRBJ2-3, the V gene TRBV7-2; D unresolved. The sample comprised central memory CD4+ T cells from blood. The CDR3 loop reads CASSSTRDTQYF. CDR3 sequence (DNA): TGTGCCAGCAGCTCCACTCGTGATACGCAGTATTTT.